Listed below are T cell receptor beta chains from one sample, sequenced in a study of cytomegalovirus exposure and HLA in healthy donors. Only in-frame clones appear in the TCRdb table, and some are missing; sequencing was by immunoSEQ multiplex PCR. The table records roughly 170,000 clones, approximately 80% of them present only once. Sequencing was done on a sample of PBMCs. All receptors derive from a young woman in good health and CMV-seronegative. The conserved cysteine and the conserved F or W are not part of the CDR3 here.

CDR3aa: ASSSGISYEQY
len: 11
v_gene: TRBV7-6

CDR3aa: ASGFLQAWGRAA
len: 12
v_gene: TRBV5-6

CDR3aa: ASSATSGVYNEQF
len: 13
v_gene: TRBV5-1

CDR3aa: ASSQGQAARTDTQY
len: 14
v_gene: TRBV4-2

CDR3aa: ASSGQGEYSPLH
len: 12
v_gene: TRBV5-4

CDR3aa: ASSPGTLSSPLH
len: 12
v_gene: TRBV5-8

CDR3aa: ANWGEGNYGYT
len: 11
v_gene: TRBV10-3

CDR3aa: ASSQGDFFGQGLNYGYT
len: 17
v_gene: TRBV4-2

CDR3aa: ASSVGGRTYEQY
len: 12
v_gene: TRBV9

CDR3aa: ASSQEKGQGNTIY
len: 13
v_gene: TRBV4-1

CDR3aa: ASSPYDGTKLF
len: 11
v_gene: TRBV7-9

CDR3aa: ASSLVGTGFSGANVLT
len: 16
v_gene: TRBV5-4

CDR3aa: ASSFGTGVFGNTIY
len: 14
v_gene: TRBV5-1

CDR3aa: ASSLGDPIYNEQF
len: 13
v_gene: TRBV7-9

CDR3aa: ASSPGTGDYNEQF
len: 13
v_gene: TRBV7-6

CDR3aa: ASRTGGTGELF
len: 11
v_gene: TRBV6-1

CDR3aa: ASSLLLAGGPSDEQY
len: 15
v_gene: TRBV27

CDR3aa: ASSLGRGFGEQF
len: 12
v_gene: TRBV13

CDR3aa: ATRLAGGLDTQY
len: 12
v_gene: TRBV10-3

CDR3aa: ASGNGQGVSEAF
len: 12
v_gene: TRBV12-5

CDR3aa: ASSARTGHNSPLH
len: 13
v_gene: TRBV5-8

CDR3aa: ASSLQAAGEQY
len: 11
v_gene: TRBV7-3

CDR3aa: ASSIQTGIYGYT
len: 12
v_gene: TRBV5-6